The 7 T cell receptor beta chains in this list originate from one sample, sequenced in a study of graft-versus-host responses after intestinal transplantation. The assay was immunoSEQ multiplex PCR, and TCRdb's table has in-frame clones only and misses some. This sample yields roughly 90,000 clones, of which about 91% are seen a single time; just under 0.35% belongs to the top ten. These TCRs' antigens remain unknown. This material consisted of unstimulated CD4+ T cells sorted from spleen or lymph node cells, taken before transplant. These receptors were taken from a human donor who was the organ donor for an intestinal transplant.

V is TRBV28 and J is TRBJ2-3; TRBD2 aligns across 9 bases. The CDR3 length is 15 residues. CDR1 is MDHEN and CDR2 is SYDVKM in the germline V gene. Trimming removed 8 bases from V and 4 bases from J; junction bases left unmatched: 10. The CDR3 loop is CASRLGGRDADTQYF. Here the CDR3 DNA reads TGTGCCAGCCGTCTGGGCGGGAGGGACGCAGATACGCAGTATTTT.

This clone turned up a few times. CDR3 in amino acids: CASSETGILYGYTF. CDR3 sequence (DNA): TGTGCCAGCAGTGAGACAGGGATACTCTATGGCTACACCTTC. The chain has TRBV6-1 and TRBJ1-2; 7 nucleotides agree with TRBD1. This CDR3 has 14 amino acids. After removal of 3 bases from V and 4 bases from J, the junction contained 5 bases not matched to a gene. The germline V gene has CDR1 MNHNS and CDR2 SASEGT.

J is TRBJ2-3 and V is TRBV5-1; TRBD2 is a possible D gene (6 bases). V gave up 4 bases and J gave up 5 bases, with 17 bases separating them. CDR3 size: 15 residues. Germline V gives CDR1 SGHRS, CDR2 YFSETQ. Here the CDR3 reads CASSPNSGVGDTQYF. The CDR3 DNA reads TGCGCCAGCAGCCCGAATAGCGGAGTTGGAGATACGCAGTATTTT.

V is TRBV12-1 and J is TRBJ2-5; the table assigns TRBD2, which was not confirmed against the DNA. TRBV12-1 is classified as a pseudogene. CDR3 size: 17 residues. The CDR3 DNA reads TGTGCCAGCAGCTTTGTACCCCCCAAGGAGCTTCAAGAGACCCAGTACTTC. Protein product: CASSFVPPKELQETQYF.

This chain connects TRBV10-2 to TRBJ1-5; 10 bases agree with TRBD1. Germline V gene lookup returns CDR1 WSHSY and CDR2 SAAADI. This CDR3 contains 15 residues. The V and J ends lost 6 bases and 4 bases, in that order; junction bases with no gene match: 6. The CDR3 is CASSRTGGTNQPQHF. CDR3 DNA sequence: TGCGCCAGCAGCAGGACAGGGGGGACAAATCAGCCCCAGCATTTT.

This clone occurred a few times. The chain is built from TRBV6-6 and TRBJ1-5, with a weak D call TRBD1 (5 bases). Germline assignment: CDR1 MNHNY and CDR2 SVGAGI (reference sequence). V lost 2 bases, J lost 6 bases, and 5 bases lay in between. CDR3 length: 12 amino acids. For the CDR3, the DNA is TGTGCCAGCAGTTACGACAGTCAGCCCCAGCATTTT. This encodes CASSYDSQPQHF.

CDR3 protein: CASSLSSGAEETQYF. In nucleotides, the CDR3 is TGTGCCAGCAGCTTATCCTCAGGGGCGGAAGAGACCCAGTACTTC. The rearrangement links TRBV7-9 to TRBJ2-5, with a possible D match to TRBD1 (6 bases). The ends were cut back, 2 bases at V and 3 bases at J, with 13 bases in the middle. Germline-derived CDR1 and CDR2 are SEHNR and FQNEAQ (reference sequence). This CDR3 region has 15 residues.